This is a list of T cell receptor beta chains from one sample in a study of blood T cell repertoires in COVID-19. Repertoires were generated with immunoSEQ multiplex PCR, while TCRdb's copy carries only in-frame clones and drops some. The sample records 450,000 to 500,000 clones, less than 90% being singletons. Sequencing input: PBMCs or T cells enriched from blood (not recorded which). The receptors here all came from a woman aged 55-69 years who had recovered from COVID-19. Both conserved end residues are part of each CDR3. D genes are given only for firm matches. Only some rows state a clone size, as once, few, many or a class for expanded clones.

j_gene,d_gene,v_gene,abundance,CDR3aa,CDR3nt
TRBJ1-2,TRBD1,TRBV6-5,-,CASSSTPGTGDYGYTF,TGTGCCAGCAGTTCCACCCCCGGGACAGGGGACTATGGCTACACCTTC
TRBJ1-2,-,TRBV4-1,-,CASSQPQRGGGYGYTF,TGCGCCAGCAGCCAACCCCAACGGGGAGGCGGATATGGCTACACCTTC
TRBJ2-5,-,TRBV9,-,CASSVSNGGTQETQYF,TGTGCCAGCAGCGTATCGAACGGGGGAACCCAAGAGACCCAGTACTTC
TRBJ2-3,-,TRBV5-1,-,CASSLSRPGADTQYF,TGCGCCAGCAGCTTGTCCCGACCAGGGGCAGATACGCAGTATTTT
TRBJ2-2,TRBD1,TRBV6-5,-,CASTQTGLKAGELFF,TGTGCCAGCACCCAGACAGGGCTTAAGGCCGGGGAGCTGTTTTTT
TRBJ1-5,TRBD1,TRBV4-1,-,CASSQFGTGGPFSNQPQHF,TGCGCCAGCAGCCAGTTCGGGACAGGGGGTCCCTTTAGCAATCAGCCCCAGCATTTT
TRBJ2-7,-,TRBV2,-,CASKRQTAYEQYF,TGTGCCAGCAAAAGACAGACGGCCTACGAGCAGTACTTC
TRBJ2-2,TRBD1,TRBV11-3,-,CASRGTGPLNTGELFF,TGTGCCAGCAGGGGGACAGGGCCTTTGAACACCGGGGAGCTGTTTTTT
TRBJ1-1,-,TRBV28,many,CASSLIRGNTEAFF,TGTGCCAGCAGTTTGATACGGGGGAACACTGAAGCTTTCTTT
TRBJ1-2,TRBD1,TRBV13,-,CASSLGDRGGIGYTF,TGTGCCAGCAGCTTAGGGGACAGGGGAGGAATCGGCTACACCTTC
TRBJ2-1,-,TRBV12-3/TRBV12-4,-,CASSLDRRNEQFF,TGTGCCAGCAGTTTAGATAGGAGAAATGAGCAGTTCTTC
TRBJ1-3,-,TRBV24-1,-,CATSDSSSSGNTIYF,TGTGCCACCAGTGATTCGTCGAGCTCTGGAAACACCATATATTTT
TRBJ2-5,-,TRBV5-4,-,CASSPKGGQETQYF,TGTGCCAGCAGCCCGAAGGGGGGGCAAGAGACCCAGTACTTC
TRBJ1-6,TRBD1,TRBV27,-,CASSRTGGNSPLHF,TGTGCCAGCAGTCGGACAGGGGGGAATTCACCCCTCCACTTT
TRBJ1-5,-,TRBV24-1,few,CATSDLPLWGRPQHF,TGTGCCACCAGTGATTTGCCCCTTTGGGGGCGGCCCCAGCATTTT
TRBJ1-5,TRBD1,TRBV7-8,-,CASSLGQGTSNQPQHF,TGTGCCAGCAGCTTAGGACAGGGAACAAGCAATCAGCCCCAGCATTTT
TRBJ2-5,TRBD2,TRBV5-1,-,CASSFGSPGGGETQYF,TGCGCCAGCAGCTTCGGGTCCCCGGGGGGAGGCGAGACCCAGTACTTC
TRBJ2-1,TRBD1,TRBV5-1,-,CASLGQTYNEQFF,TGCGCCAGCCTGGGACAGACTTACAATGAGCAGTTCTTC
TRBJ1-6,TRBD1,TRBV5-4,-,CASNIQGTPNSPLHF,TGTGCCAGCAACATACAGGGGACACCGAATTCACCCCTCCACTTT
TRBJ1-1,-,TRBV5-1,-,CASSPGGTLSGGNTEAFF,TGCGCCAGCAGCCCCGGGGGGACACTTTCAGGAGGGAACACTGAAGCTTTCTTT
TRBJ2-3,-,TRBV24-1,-,CATSRPGSTDTQYF,TGTGCCACTAGCCGGCCGGGGAGCACAGATACGCAGTATTTT
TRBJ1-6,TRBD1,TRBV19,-,CASSIDGTGSSYNSPLHF,TGTGCCAGTAGTATAGATGGGACAGGGAGCTCCTATAATTCACCCCTCCACTTT
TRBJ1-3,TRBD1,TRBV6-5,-,CASRWTGQFGNTIYF,TGTGCCAGCAGGTGGACAGGGCAGTTTGGAAACACCATATATTTT
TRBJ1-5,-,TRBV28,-,CASTAGNQPQHF,TGTGCCAGCACCGCCGGGAATCAGCCCCAGCATTTT
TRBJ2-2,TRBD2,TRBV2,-,CTAGGSLTGELFF,TGTACGGCGGGGGGCTCCTTAACCGGGGAGCTGTTTTTT
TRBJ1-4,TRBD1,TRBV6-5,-,CASASLRGNEKLFF,TGTGCCAGTGCTAGCCTCAGGGGGAATGAAAAACTGTTTTTT